Below, one T cell receptor beta chain is given with its context. The source of the sample is a study of long-term antiretroviral therapy in people with HIV. The authors ran the immunoSEQ assay, v3.0, at survey level. The sequencing target was 40,000-50,000 T-cell genomes per sample. The data were produced by immunoSEQ multiplex PCR, yet TCRdb's version contains in-frame clones alone and is incomplete. In the table there are fewer than 20,000 clones, about 88% of which are singletons. Germline V lookup: CDR1 MNHEY, CDR2 SVGAGI. Trimming at V came to 4 bases and at J to 13 bases, leaving 14 bases not matched to a gene. The CDR3 is made up of 15 amino acids. No fewer than two post-ART and no fewer than one pre-ART PBMC samples existed for each donor.

This sample comprised unsorted PBMCs, obtained 6.9 years after starting antiretroviral therapy. The genes are TRBV6-5 and TRBJ1-2; 11 bases fit TRBD1. This receptor was taken from a man aged 50 or older with HIV. CDR3 nucleotides: TGTGCCAGCAGTTTAAGGGACAGGGGGAGTCCTGAATTCACCTTC. Translating gives CASSLRDRGSPEFTF.